This T cell receptor beta chain comes out of a study of blood T cell repertoires in COVID-19. In its sample, this clone was seen once. Profiled with immunoSEQ multiplex PCR; TCRdb holds only in-frame clones, not every one. The sample includes some 120,000 clones, just under 85% of them seen just once. Trimming stripped 5 bases from V and 1 base from J, with 14 bases between. The CDR3 consists of 15 residues. Per the germline V gene, CDR1 is LNHDA and CDR2 is SQIVND (reference sequence). The V gene is TRBV19, the J gene TRBJ1-1; TRBD1 is a possible D gene (5 bases). The sample taken for sequencing was peripheral blood. The sequence was obtained from a woman aged 50 to 65 with acute or convalescent COVID-19. The CDR3 sequence: CASSPRGGENTEAFF. Written as DNA, the CDR3 is TGTGCCAGTAGTCCAAGGGGCGGGGAGAACACTGAAGCTTTCTTT.